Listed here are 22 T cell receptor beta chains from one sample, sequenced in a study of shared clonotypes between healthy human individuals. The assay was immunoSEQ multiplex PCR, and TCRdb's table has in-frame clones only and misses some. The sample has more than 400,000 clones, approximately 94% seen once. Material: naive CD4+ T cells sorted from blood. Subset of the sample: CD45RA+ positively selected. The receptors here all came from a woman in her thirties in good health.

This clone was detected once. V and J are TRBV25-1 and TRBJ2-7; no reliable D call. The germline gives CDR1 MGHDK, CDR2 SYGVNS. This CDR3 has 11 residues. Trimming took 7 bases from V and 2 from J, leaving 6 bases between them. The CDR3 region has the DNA TGTGCCAGCATGGGCGCCTACGAGCAGTACTTC. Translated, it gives CASMGAYEQYF.

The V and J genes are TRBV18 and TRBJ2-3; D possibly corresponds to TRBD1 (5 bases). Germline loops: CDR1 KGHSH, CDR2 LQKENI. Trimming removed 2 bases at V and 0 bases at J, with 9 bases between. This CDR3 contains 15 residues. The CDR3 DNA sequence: TGTGCCAGCTCACCAAGGGGCAGCAGCACAGATACGCAGTATTTT. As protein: CASSPRGSSTDTQYF.

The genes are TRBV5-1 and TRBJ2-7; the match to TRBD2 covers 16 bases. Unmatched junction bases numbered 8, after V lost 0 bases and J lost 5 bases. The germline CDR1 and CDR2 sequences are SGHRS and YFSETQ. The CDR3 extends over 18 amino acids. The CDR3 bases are TGCGCCAGCAGCTTGGCCCCGGGACTAGCGGGAGGGCGAAACGAGCAGTACTTC. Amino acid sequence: CASSLAPGLAGGRNEQYF.

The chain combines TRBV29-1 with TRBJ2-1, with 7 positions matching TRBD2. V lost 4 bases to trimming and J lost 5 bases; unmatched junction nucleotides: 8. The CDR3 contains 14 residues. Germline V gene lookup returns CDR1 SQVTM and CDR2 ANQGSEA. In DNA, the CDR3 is TGCAGCGTTGTAGGGAGGGTCGGAAACAATGAGCAGTTCTTC. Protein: CSVVGRVGNNEQFF.

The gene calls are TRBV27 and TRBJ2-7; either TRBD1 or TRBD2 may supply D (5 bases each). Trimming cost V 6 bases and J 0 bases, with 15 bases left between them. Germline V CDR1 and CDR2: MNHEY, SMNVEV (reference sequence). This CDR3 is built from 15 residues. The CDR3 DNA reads TGTGCCAGCAGCCGAGCCGGGACCTTCTCCTACGAGCAGTACTTC. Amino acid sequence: CASSRAGTFSYEQYF.

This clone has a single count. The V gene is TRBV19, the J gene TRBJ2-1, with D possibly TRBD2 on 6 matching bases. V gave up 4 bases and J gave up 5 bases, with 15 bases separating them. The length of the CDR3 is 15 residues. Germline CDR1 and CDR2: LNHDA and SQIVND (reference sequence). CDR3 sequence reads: CASSTAGTQDNEQFF. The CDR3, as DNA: TGTGCCAGTAGTACCGCCGGGACTCAGGACAATGAGCAGTTCTTC.

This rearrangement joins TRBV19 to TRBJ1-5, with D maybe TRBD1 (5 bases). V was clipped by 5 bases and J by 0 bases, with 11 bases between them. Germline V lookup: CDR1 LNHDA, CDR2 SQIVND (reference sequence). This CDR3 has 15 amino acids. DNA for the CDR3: TGTGCCAGTAGTGGGGGACGGGGTAGCAATCAGCCCCAGCATTTT. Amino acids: CASSGGRGSNQPQHF.

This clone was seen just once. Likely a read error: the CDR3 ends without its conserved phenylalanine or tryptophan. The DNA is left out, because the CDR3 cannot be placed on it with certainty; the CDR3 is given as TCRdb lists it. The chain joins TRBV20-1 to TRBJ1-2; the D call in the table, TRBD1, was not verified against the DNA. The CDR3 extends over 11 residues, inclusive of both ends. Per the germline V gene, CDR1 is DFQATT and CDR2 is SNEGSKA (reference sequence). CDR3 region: CSASGQGPLLS.

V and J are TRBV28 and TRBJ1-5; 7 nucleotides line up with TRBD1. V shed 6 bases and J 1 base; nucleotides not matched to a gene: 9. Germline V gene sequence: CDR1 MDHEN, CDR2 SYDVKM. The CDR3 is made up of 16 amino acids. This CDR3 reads CASRGQPSSSNQPQHF. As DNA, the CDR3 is TGTGCCAGCAGGGGACAGCCGAGCAGCAGCAATCAGCCCCAGCATTTT.

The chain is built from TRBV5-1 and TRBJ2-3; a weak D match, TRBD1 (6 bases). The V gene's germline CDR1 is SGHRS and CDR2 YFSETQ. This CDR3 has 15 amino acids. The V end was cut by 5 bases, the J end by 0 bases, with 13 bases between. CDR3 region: CASRAGALSTDTQYF. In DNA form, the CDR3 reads TGCGCCAGCAGAGCAGGGGCCCTTAGCACAGATACGCAGTATTTT.

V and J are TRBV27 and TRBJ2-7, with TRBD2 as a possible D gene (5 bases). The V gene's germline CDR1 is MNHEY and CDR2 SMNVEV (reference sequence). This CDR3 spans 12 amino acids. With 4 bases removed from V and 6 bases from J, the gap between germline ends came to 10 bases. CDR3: CASSYNRGEQYF. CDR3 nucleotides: TGTGCCAGCAGTTATAATCGGGGCGAGCAGTACTTC.

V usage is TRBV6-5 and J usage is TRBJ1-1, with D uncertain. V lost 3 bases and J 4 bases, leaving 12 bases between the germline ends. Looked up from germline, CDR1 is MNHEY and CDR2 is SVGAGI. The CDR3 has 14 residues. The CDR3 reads CASSYLTSGTEAFF. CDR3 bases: TGTGCCAGCAGTTATTTGACATCCGGCACTGAAGCTTTCTTT.

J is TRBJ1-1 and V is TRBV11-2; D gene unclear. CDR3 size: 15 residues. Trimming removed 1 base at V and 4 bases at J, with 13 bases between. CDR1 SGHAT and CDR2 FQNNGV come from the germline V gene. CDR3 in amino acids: CASSLGVGRVTEAFF. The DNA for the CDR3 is TGTGCCAGCAGCTTAGGGGTCGGCCGAGTCACTGAAGCTTTCTTT. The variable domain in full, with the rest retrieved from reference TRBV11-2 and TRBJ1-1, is EAGVAQSPRYKIIEKRQSVAFWCNPISGHATLYWYQQILGQGPKLLIQFQNNGVVDDSQLPKDRFSAERLKGVDSTLKIQPAKLEDSAVYLCASSLGVGRVTEAFFGQGTRLTVV.

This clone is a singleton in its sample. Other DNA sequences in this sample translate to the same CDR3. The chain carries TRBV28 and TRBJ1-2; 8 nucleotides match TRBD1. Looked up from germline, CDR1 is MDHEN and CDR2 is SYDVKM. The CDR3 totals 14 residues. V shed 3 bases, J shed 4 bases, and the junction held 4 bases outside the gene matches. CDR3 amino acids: CASSLGTGIYGYTF. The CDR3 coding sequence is TGTGCCAGCAGTTTGGGGACAGGAATCTATGGCTACACCTTC.

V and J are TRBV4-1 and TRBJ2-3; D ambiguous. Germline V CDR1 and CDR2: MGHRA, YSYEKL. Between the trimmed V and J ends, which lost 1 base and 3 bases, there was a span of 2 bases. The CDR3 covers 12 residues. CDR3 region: CASSQATDTQYF. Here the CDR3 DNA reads TGCGCCAGCAGCCAAGCAACAGATACGCAGTATTTT.

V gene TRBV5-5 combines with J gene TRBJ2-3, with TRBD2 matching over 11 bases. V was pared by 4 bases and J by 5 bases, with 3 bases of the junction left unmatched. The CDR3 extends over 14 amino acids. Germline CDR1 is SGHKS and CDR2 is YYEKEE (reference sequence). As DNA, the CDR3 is TGTGCCAGCAGCCTAGCGGGAGGAGGAGATACGCAGTATTTT. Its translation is CASSLAGGGDTQYF.

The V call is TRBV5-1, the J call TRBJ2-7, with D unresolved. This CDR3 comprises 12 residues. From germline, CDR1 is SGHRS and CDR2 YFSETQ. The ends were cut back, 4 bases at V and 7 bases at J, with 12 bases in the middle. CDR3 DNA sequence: TGCGCCAGCAGCCTGGAGTTCGGGGAGCAGTACTTC. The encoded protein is CASSLEFGEQYF.

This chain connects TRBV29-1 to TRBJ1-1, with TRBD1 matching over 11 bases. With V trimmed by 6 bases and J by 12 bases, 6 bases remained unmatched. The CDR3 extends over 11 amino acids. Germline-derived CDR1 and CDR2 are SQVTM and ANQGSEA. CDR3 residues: CSVTGTGGPFF. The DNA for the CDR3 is TGCAGCGTCACCGGGACAGGGGGGCCTTTCTTT.

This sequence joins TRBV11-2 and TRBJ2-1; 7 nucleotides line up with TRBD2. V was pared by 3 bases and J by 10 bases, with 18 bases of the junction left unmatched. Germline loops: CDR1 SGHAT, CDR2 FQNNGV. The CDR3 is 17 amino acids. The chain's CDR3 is CASSFHPGLLSPAEQFF. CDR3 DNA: TGTGCCAGCAGCTTTCACCCGGGACTACTTTCCCCGGCAGAGCAGTTCTTC.

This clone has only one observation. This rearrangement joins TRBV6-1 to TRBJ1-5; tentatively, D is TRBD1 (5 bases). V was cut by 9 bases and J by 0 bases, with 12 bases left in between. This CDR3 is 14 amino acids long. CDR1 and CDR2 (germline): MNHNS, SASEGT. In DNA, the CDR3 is TGTGCCAGGGGGGGATCGTATAGCAATCAGCCCCAGCATTTT. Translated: CARGGSYSNQPQHF.

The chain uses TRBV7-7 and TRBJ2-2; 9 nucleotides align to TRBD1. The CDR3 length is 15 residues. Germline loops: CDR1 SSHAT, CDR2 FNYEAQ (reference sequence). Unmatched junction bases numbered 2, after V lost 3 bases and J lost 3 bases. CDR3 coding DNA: TGTGCCAGCAGCTTGGACAGGGGCGACACCGGGGAGCTGTTTTTT. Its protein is CASSLDRGDTGELFF.

This chain's CDR3 is CASSRGRYEEQYF. For the CDR3, the DNA is TGTGCCAGCTCACGGGGCAGGTATGAGGAGCAGTACTTC. The rearrangement uses TRBV18 and TRBJ2-7; D may be TRBD1 (5 bases). Trimming removed 4 bases from V and 7 bases from J, with 14 bases in between. The germline V gene encodes CDR1 KGHSH and CDR2 LQKENI. CDR3 length: 13 residues.